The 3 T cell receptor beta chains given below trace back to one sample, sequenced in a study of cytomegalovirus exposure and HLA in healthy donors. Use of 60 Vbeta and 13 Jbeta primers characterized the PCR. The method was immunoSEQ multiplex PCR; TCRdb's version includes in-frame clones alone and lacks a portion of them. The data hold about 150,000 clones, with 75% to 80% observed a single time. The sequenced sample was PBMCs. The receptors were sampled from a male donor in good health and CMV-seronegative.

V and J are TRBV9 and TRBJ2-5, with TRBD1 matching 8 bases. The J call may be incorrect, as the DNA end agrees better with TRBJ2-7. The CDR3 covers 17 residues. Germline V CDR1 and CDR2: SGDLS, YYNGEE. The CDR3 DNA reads TGTGCCAGCAGCCCCATCGACAGGGGCATACAATCCTACGAGCAGTACTTC. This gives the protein CASSPIDRGIQSYEQYF.

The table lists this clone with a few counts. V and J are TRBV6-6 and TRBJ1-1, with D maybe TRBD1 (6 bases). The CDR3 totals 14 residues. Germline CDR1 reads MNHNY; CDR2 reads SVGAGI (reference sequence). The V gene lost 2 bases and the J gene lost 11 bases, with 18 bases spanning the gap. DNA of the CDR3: TGTGCCAGCAGTTACGGTTTGGGGGGGGCTGGGGCTTTCTTT. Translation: CASSYGLGGAGAFF.

The CDR3 region has the DNA TGTGCCAGCAGCGGAGCGTTAAGGTCCTACAATGAGCAGTTCTTC. This encodes CASSGALRSYNEQFF. The chain is built from TRBV13 and TRBJ2-1; the D is unclear. The V gene lost 5 bases and the J gene lost 1 base, with 12 bases spanning the gap. Per germline, CDR1 PRHDT and CDR2 FYEKMQ (reference sequence). The CDR3 is 15 amino acids.